The 27 T cell receptor beta chains listed next were all sequenced from one sample in a study of cytomegalovirus exposure and HLA in healthy donors. Some clones are missing from TCRdb's copy, which holds only in-frame ones; the method was immunoSEQ multiplex PCR. Of approximately 160,000 clones in the sample, 85% to 90% were seen once. Sequencing was performed on PBMCs. The receptors stem from a woman in her twenties or thirties in good health and CMV-seronegative.

The chain joins TRBV2 to TRBJ2-3; TRBD2 agrees at 9 bases. The CDR3 consists of 14 residues. V lost 9 bases and J lost 4; bases outside the gene matches: 8. Germline V gives CDR1 SNHLY, CDR2 FYNNEI. The CDR3 sequence is CASRGGAGPDTQYF. The CDR3 region has the DNA TGTGCCAGTCGCGGGGGGGCGGGTCCAGATACGCAGTATTTT. Using reference TRBV2 and TRBJ2-3 for the parts outside the CDR3, the full variable domain is EPEVTQTPSHQVTQMGQEVILRCVPISNHLYFYWYRQILGQKVEFLVSFYNNEISEKSEIFDDQFSVERPDGSNFTLKIRSTKLEDSAMYFCASRGGAGPDTQYFGPGTRLTVL.

The chain links TRBV7-6 to TRBJ2-7; the D is unclear. The CDR3 spans 13 residues. Germline lookup yields CDR1 SGHVS and CDR2 FNYEAQ. V was clipped by 5 bases and J by 1 base, with 9 bases between them. The CDR3 coding sequence is TGTGCCAGCAGCCCCACGAATTCCTACGAGCAGTACTTC. Its protein product is CASSPTNSYEQYF.

The chain is built from TRBV4-1 and TRBJ1-2, with D maybe TRBD1 (5 bases). Trimming shortened V by 0 bases and J by 8 bases, and 13 bases separated the two germline ends. The germline V gene has CDR1 MGHRA and CDR2 YSYEKL. The CDR3 covers 14 residues. Here the CDR3 reads CASSQERGEPGYTF. DNA for the CDR3: TGCGCCAGCAGCCAAGAGAGGGGTGAGCCCGGCTACACCTTC.

The V and J genes are TRBV28 and TRBJ2-7; possibly TRBD2 for D (6 bases). Germline CDR1 reads MDHEN; CDR2 reads SYDVKM. V was cut by 4 bases and J by 3 bases, with 16 bases left in between. This CDR3 comprises 15 residues. The CDR3 protein is CASSSPGWDFYEQYF. The CDR3 nucleotides are TGTGCCAGCAGTTCGCCTGGGTGGGACTTCTACGAGCAGTACTTC.

The chain combines TRBV28 with TRBJ2-3; D tentatively reads TRBD1 or TRBD2 (5 bases each). The germline CDR1 and CDR2 sequences are MDHEN and SYDVKM. CDR3 length equals 17 residues. V lost 2 bases and J lost 0, with 15 bases in between. The CDR3 coding sequence is TGTGCCAGCAGTTTACGGGGCCGGGGCGCTAGCACAGATACGCAGTATTTT. Its protein product is CASSLRGRGASTDTQYF.

V and J are TRBV11-2 and TRBJ1-2, with 8 bases aligning to TRBD1. The CDR3 runs to 16 residues. The germline V gene encodes CDR1 SGHAT and CDR2 FQNNGV. V lost 5 bases, J lost 7 bases, and 15 bases stayed unmatched. The CDR3 here is CASSLNHRQGLGGYTF. CDR3 nucleotide sequence: TGTGCCAGCAGCCTGAATCACCGACAGGGGTTAGGTGGCTACACCTTC.

This clone was seen more than once but under ten times. This chain uses TRBV5-4 with TRBJ2-7, with 8 bases lining up with TRBD2. Trimming took 4 bases from V and 5 from J; bases not matched to a gene: 5. The CDR3 is made up of 13 amino acids. Per the germline V gene, CDR1 is SGHNT and CDR2 is YYREEE (reference sequence). This chain's CDR3 is CASSPAGVDEQYF. The CDR3 DNA is TGTGCCAGCAGCCCAGCGGGAGTGGACGAGCAGTACTTC.

In its sample, this clone was seen once. The V call is TRBV6-1, the J call TRBJ2-7; no clear D. Germline lookup yields CDR1 MNHNS and CDR2 SASEGT. The CDR3 has 12 residues. V lost 4 bases and J 3 bases, leaving 7 bases between the germline ends. The CDR3 region has the DNA TGTGCCAGCAGTGTAGTGTTCTACGAGCAGTACTTC. This sequence encodes CASSVVFYEQYF.

V usage is TRBV11-3 and J usage is TRBJ2-1; tentatively, D is TRBD1 (6 bases). This CDR3 has 15 amino acids. Germline V lookup: CDR1 SGHNT, CDR2 YENEEA. Trimming took 2 bases from V and 7 from J, leaving 15 bases between them. CDR3 nucleotides: TGTGCCAGCAGCTTAAATAGTTTACAGGGAAATGAGCAGTTCTTC. It codes for CASSLNSLQGNEQFF.

The chain is built from TRBV7-9 and TRBJ2-7, with D uncertain. Trimming stripped 1 base from V and 0 bases from J, with 10 bases between. This CDR3 contains 15 residues. CDR1 is SEHNR, CDR2 FQNEAQ, per germline (reference sequence). CDR3 in amino acids: CASSLVRTPSYEQYF. The CDR3, as DNA: TGTGCCAGCAGCTTAGTAAGGACCCCCTCCTACGAGCAGTACTTC.

This clone has only one observation. V gene TRBV28 combines with J gene TRBJ2-3; 9 nucleotides match TRBD2. Looked up from germline, CDR1 is MDHEN and CDR2 is SYDVKM. The trim removed 2 bases at V and 5 bases at J, leaving 11 bases unmatched. CDR3 length: 17 amino acids. The CDR3 region has the DNA TGTGCCAGCAGTTTAATCGCTAGCGGGACTTCACAAGATACGCAGTATTTT. It yields the protein CASSLIASGTSQDTQYF.

V gene TRBV29-1 combines with J gene TRBJ1-6; the D gene is possibly TRBD1 (6 bases). Trimming pared 0 bases from V and 6 bases from J, leaving 12 bases between. The CDR3 has 15 residues. Germline CDR1 is SQVTM and CDR2 is ANQGSEA. This CDR3 is CSVEDPGTPNSPLHF. In DNA, the CDR3 is TGCAGCGTTGAAGATCCCGGGACACCTAATTCACCCCTCCACTTT.

The chain couples TRBV5-1 to TRBJ2-7; 12 bases agree with TRBD2. V dropped 4 bases and J dropped 2; count of bases not matched to a gene: 7. The germline V gene encodes CDR1 SGHRS and CDR2 YFSETQ. The CDR3 spans 16 residues. The CDR3 DNA is TGCGCCAGCAGCCTAAAAACTAGCGGGGGGCCCTACGAGCAGTACTTC. Protein product: CASSLKTSGGPYEQYF.

This sequence joins TRBV28 and TRBJ2-5, with 9 bases aligning to TRBD1. The J segment lost 2 bases and the V segment lost 6 bases, leaving 7 bases of the junction unmatched. There are 15 residues in the CDR3. The germline V gene has CDR1 MDHEN and CDR2 SYDVKM. In DNA form, the CDR3 reads TGTGCCAGCAGGGAACAGGGGGCCAATCAAGAGACCCAGTACTTC. Protein: CASREQGANQETQYF.

The gene calls are TRBV4-1 and TRBJ2-7, with TRBD2 matching over 8 bases. V was clipped by 4 bases and J by 4 bases; unmatched bases: 9. CDR1 MGHRA and CDR2 YSYEKL come from the germline V gene. The CDR3 is made up of 15 amino acids. CDR3 in DNA: TGCGCCAGCAGCCGGGAACCGGGGGGGAGTTACGAGCAGTACTTC. Translating gives CASSREPGGSYEQYF.

J is TRBJ2-5 and V is TRBV14; the D gene is possibly TRBD1 (6 bases). Germline V gene lookup returns CDR1 SGHDN and CDR2 FVKESK. The CDR3 is 15 residues long. V lost 3 bases and J 5 bases, leaving 16 bases between the germline ends. The CDR3 protein is CASSQVSGVKETQYF. The CDR3 DNA reads as TGTGCCAGCAGCCAGGTTTCAGGGGTGAAGGAGACCCAGTACTTC.

This chain connects TRBV30 to TRBJ1-4, with 8 bases identical to TRBD1. V shed 0 bases, J shed 7 bases, and the junction held 10 bases outside the gene matches. CDR3 length: 16 amino acids. Germline V lookup: CDR1 GTSNPN, CDR2 SVGIG (reference sequence). CDR3 loop: CAWSVPGGARSEKLFF. DNA of the CDR3: TGTGCCTGGAGTGTACCAGGGGGCGCACGGAGTGAAAAACTGTTTTTT.

This clone occurred once. The V gene is TRBV4-2, the J gene TRBJ2-7, with D possibly TRBD2 on 5 matching bases. The CDR3 covers 15 residues. V lost 5 bases and J lost 3, with 17 bases in between. Germline V CDR1 and CDR2: LGHNA, YNFKEQ. This CDR3 is CASSVGLGTDYEQYF. Here the CDR3 DNA reads TGTGCCAGCAGCGTCGGACTTGGTACGGACTACGAGCAGTACTTC.

The CDR3 loop is CAWKPSLARVYNEQFF. In DNA form, the CDR3 reads TGTGCCTGGAAACCTAGTCTGGCGCGGGTTTACAATGAGCAGTTCTTC. V gene TRBV30 combines with J gene TRBJ2-1; TRBD2 might be the D (5 bases). CDR3 size: 16 residues. CDR1 GTSNPN and CDR2 SVGIG come from the germline V gene (reference sequence). The V gene lost 4 bases and the J gene lost 4 bases, with 20 bases spanning the gap.

The chain is built from TRBV27 and TRBJ1-2; a possible D gene is TRBD1 (5 bases). V lost 3 bases to trimming and J lost 4 bases, with 12 bases between them. This CDR3 is built from 14 residues. Per the germline V gene, CDR1 is MNHEY and CDR2 is SMNVEV (reference sequence). This chain's CDR3 is CASSLRGSFYGYTF. Written as DNA, the CDR3 is TGTGCCAGCAGTTTGAGGGGTTCGTTCTATGGCTACACCTTC.

The chain couples TRBV6-5 to TRBJ1-1, with D hard to call. This CDR3 comprises 15 residues. V lost 0 bases and J 1 base, leaving 9 bases between the germline ends. Per germline, CDR1 MNHEY and CDR2 SVGAGI. CDR3 sequence: CASSYSIEPNTEAFF. CDR3 in DNA: TGTGCCAGCAGTTACTCGATAGAACCGAACACTGAAGCTTTCTTT.

This chain joins TRBV2 and TRBJ1-5; weak D call: TRBD1 (5 bases). The V end lost 6 bases, the J end lost 11 bases, and 23 bases lay between the germline ends. Germline CDR1 reads SNHLY; CDR2 reads FYNNEI. The CDR3 is made up of 15 amino acids. CDR3 sequence reads: CASSPLGGGLRAQHF. The CDR3 DNA reads as TGTGCCAGCAGCCCGTTGGGTGGGGGTTTAAGGGCCCAGCATTTT.

The chain recombines TRBV27 with TRBJ2-5, with TRBD2 identical over 12 bases. V dropped 5 bases and J dropped 5; count of bases not matched to a gene: 12. Germline CDR1 and CDR2: MNHEY and SMNVEV (reference sequence). There are 17 residues in the CDR3. DNA for the CDR3: TGTGCCAGCAGTCCTCGGCTAGCGGGAGGGCCGGGGGAGACCCAGTACTTC. This encodes CASSPRLAGGPGETQYF.

The rearrangement uses TRBV6-4 and TRBJ2-1; possible D gene TRBD2, 7 bases. The length of the CDR3 is 11 residues. Trimming pared 9 bases from V and 8 bases from J, leaving 11 bases between. Germline V gene lookup returns CDR1 MRHNA and CDR2 SNTAGT. CDR3 nucleotides: TGTGCCAGTAGGGAGGGGGATGAGCAGTTCTTC. Its translation: CASREGDEQFF.

The rearrangement links TRBV19 to TRBJ1-5; a possible D gene is TRBD1 (5 bases). The CDR3 is made up of 14 amino acids. Trimming cost V 5 bases and J 4 bases, with 12 bases left between them. Germline assignment: CDR1 LNHDA and CDR2 SQIVND (reference sequence). CDR3 residues: CASSRGGENQPQHF. The CDR3, as DNA: TGTGCCAGTAGTCGGGGCGGAGAGAATCAGCCCCAGCATTTT.

The gene calls are TRBV27 and TRBJ2-3; D remains ambiguous. CDR1 and CDR2 (germline): MNHEY, SMNVEV (reference sequence). The V end lost 6 bases, the J end lost 1 base, and 14 bases lay between the germline ends. The CDR3 has 15 amino acids. The CDR3 is CASSPSLGGTDTQYF. CDR3 DNA sequence: TGTGCCAGCAGCCCGAGCCTTGGGGGCACAGATACGCAGTATTTT.

V gene TRBV7-2 combines with J gene TRBJ2-7, with 7 bases aligning to TRBD1. CDR3 length: 14 residues. V trimming: 4 bases; J trimming: 3 bases; junction bases outside the gene matches: 6. CDR1 and CDR2 from the germline V gene are SGHTA and FQGNSA. The CDR3 is CASSYQTGSYEQYF. The CDR3 DNA sequence: TGTGCCAGCAGCTACCAGACAGGGAGCTACGAGCAGTACTTC.